The clone carrying this T cell receptor (beta chain) turned up a few times. MiXCR was run by TCRdb on the 5' RACE reads, yielding one entry per CDR3 protein. The sample lists approximately 260,000 distinct CDR3 sequences, 16% occurring once. This record comes from a study of T-cell memory formation after mild COVID-19. With 4 bases removed from V and 1 base from J, the gap between germline ends came to 16 bases. Germline V gene sequence: CDR1 SEHNR, CDR2 FQNEAQ (reference sequence). This CDR3 comprises 16 residues. This chain links TRBV7-9 with TRBJ1-1, with D possibly TRBD1 on 6 matching bases. Source material: PBMCs or a T cell subset sorted from them (not recorded which). The TCR sequence derives from a man between 18 and 29 years old who had mild COVID-19 (a few samples of this study predate the infection). Cell type and time point are not known. This CDR3 reads CASSYGTRGGNTEAFF. The CDR3 DNA reads TGTGCCAGCAGCTACGGGACACGGGGTGGGAACACTGAAGCTTTCTTT.